This entry lists 5 T cell receptor beta chains sequenced from one sample in a study of cytomegalovirus exposure and HLA in healthy donors. With 60 Vbeta and 13 Jbeta primers, the PCR was carried out. Generated by immunoSEQ multiplex PCR, the TCRdb table keeps only in-frame clones and is missing some. The repertoire consists of 270,000 or so clones, with 86% occurring once and the leading ten covering about 4%. Sequencing used PBMCs. All receptors derive from a man in his forties in good health and CMV-seropositive.

The J gene is TRBJ2-7, the V gene TRBV27; D remains ambiguous. V gave up 3 bases and J gave up 0 bases, with 9 bases separating them. CDR1 is MNHEY and CDR2 is SMNVEV in the germline V gene (reference sequence). The CDR3 consists of 14 residues. DNA for the CDR3: TGTGCCAGCAGTTTTGCAGCTAGCTCCTACGAGCAGTACTTC. As protein: CASSFAASSYEQYF.

The CDR3 DNA follows: TGTGCCAGCAGCCCCCCCATAGGAGGGACCGGTCAGCCCCAGCATTTT. Protein product: CASSPPIGGTGQPQHF. The gene calls are TRBV7-2 and TRBJ1-5; TRBD1 might be the D (5 bases). The CDR3 is made up of 16 amino acids. Germline loops: CDR1 SGHTA, CDR2 FQGNSA. Trimming removed 5 bases at V and 6 bases at J, with 20 bases between.

This chain connects TRBV7-8 to TRBJ2-7; D perhaps matches TRBD1 (6 bases). Trimming removed 2 bases from V and 2 bases from J, with 13 bases in between. Germline loops: CDR1 SGHVS, CDR2 FQNEAQ. The CDR3 spans 15 residues. Written as DNA, the CDR3 is TGTGCCAGCAGCTTAAGGGGGAGAGGCACCTACGAGCAGTACTTC. Protein product: CASSLRGRGTYEQYF.

V is TRBV11-2 and J is TRBJ1-4, with a possible D match to TRBD1 (5 bases). With 10 bases removed from V and 4 bases from J, the gap between germline ends came to 19 bases. The CDR3 totals 15 residues. Germline V gene data show CDR1 as SGHAT and CDR2 as FQNNGV. This CDR3 reads CAIGATRQFNEKLFF. CDR3 in DNA: TGTGCCATTGGGGCCACCCGACAGTTTAATGAAAAACTGTTTTTT.

The chain uses TRBV9 and TRBJ2-1; tentative D call: TRBD2 (6 bases). Germline V CDR1 and CDR2: SGDLS, YYNGEE. V lost 4 bases, J lost 3 bases, and 14 bases lay in between. The CDR3 has 15 residues. The CDR3 coding sequence is TGTGCCAGCAGCCTCACCGGGACTCACTACAATGAGCAGTTCTTC. It codes for CASSLTGTHYNEQFF.